The 31 T cell receptor beta chains presented below share a single source sample, sequenced in a study of blood T cell repertoires in COVID-19. Assay: immunoSEQ multiplex PCR; the TCRdb copy retains only in-frame clones and omits some. The sample has around 110,000 clones, over 75% seen once; the top ten hold roughly 2%. Sequences were obtained from peripheral blood. All receptors derive from a human donor with active COVID-19. The donor label of this sample is uncertain.

This chain joins TRBV6-2 or TRBV6-3 and TRBJ1-2; D may be TRBD1 (6 bases). Germline values: CDR1 MNHEY, CDR2 SVGEGT. This CDR3 spans 12 amino acids. Between the trimmed V and J ends, which lost 4 bases and 8 bases, there was a span of 11 bases. As DNA, the CDR3 is TGTGCCAGCAGTTTTACAGGGAGAGGCTACACCTTC. Encoded protein: CASSFTGRGYTF.

This clone was observed once. This chain uses TRBV19 with TRBJ1-1; TRBD1 might be the D (6 bases). CDR1 is LNHDA, CDR2 SQIVND, per germline (reference sequence). The ends were cut back, 6 bases at V and 5 bases at J, with 22 bases in the middle. CDR3 length equals 16 residues. This chain's CDR3 is CASRPRQVWSVTEAFF. CDR3 DNA sequence: TGTGCCAGTAGGCCTCGACAGGTGTGGAGCGTAACTGAAGCTTTCTTT. The variable domain in full, completed from reference TRBV19 and TRBJ1-1, reads DGGITQSPKYLFRKEGQNVTLSCEQNLNHDAMYWYRQDPGQGLRLIYYSQIVNDFQKGDIAEGYSVSREKKESFPLTVTSAQKNPTAFYLCASRPRQVWSVTEAFFGQGTRLTVV.

This rearrangement joins TRBV4-3 to TRBJ2-5; 12 nucleotides line up with TRBD2. Trimming at V came to 3 bases and at J to 5 bases, leaving 16 bases not matched to a gene. The CDR3 is made up of 19 amino acids. CDR1 is LGHNA and CDR2 is YSLEER in the germline V gene. CDR3 amino acids: CASSHPGLAGKPPGETQYF. The CDR3 DNA is TGCGCCAGCAGCCACCCAGGACTAGCGGGGAAACCGCCCGGGGAGACCCAGTACTTC.

As DNA, the CDR3 is TGTGCCAGCAGCCCAACCCCGGGACAGCATCCCGGGACCGTTTACAATGAGCAGTTCTTC. Translated, it gives CASSPTPGQHPGTVYNEQFF. V is TRBV7-3 and J is TRBJ2-1, with 7 nucleotides matching TRBD1. The trim removed 5 bases at V and 4 bases at J, leaving 23 bases unmatched. The CDR3 consists of 20 residues. Germline lookup yields CDR1 SGHTA and CDR2 FQGTGA.

V is TRBV12-3 or TRBV12-4 and J is TRBJ1-2; possible D gene TRBD1, 5 bases. Trimming took 3 bases from V and 8 from J, leaving 10 bases between them. The CDR3 runs to 12 residues. CDR3 nucleotides: TGTGCCAGCAGTTTTGCGGGGGACGGCTACACCTTC. Translated: CASSFAGDGYTF.

This chain connects TRBV4-3 to TRBJ2-3, with D perhaps TRBD1 (6 bases). The CDR3 extends over 15 amino acids. V was clipped by 1 base and J by 2 bases, with 10 bases between them. Germline lookup yields CDR1 LGHNA and CDR2 YSLEER. CDR3 in amino acids: CASSQASGDTDTQYF. Here the CDR3 DNA reads TGCGCCAGCAGCCAAGCTTCAGGGGACACAGATACGCAGTATTTT.

Comment on this clone: The limits of the CDR3 on the DNA are not certain, so only TCRdb's listed CDR3 is given. The J gene is TRBJ2-3, the V gene TRBV2; TRBD1, the D gene given by the table, was not confirmed from the DNA. Germline CDR1 is SNHLY and CDR2 is FYNNEI. The CDR3 spans 19 residues, counting both ends. CDR3: CASSDRTPGQREAKIRSIF.

This clone was counted between two and nine times. The chain is built from TRBV7-2 and TRBJ1-1; D is perhaps TRBD1 (6 bases). Trimming left V 2 bases short and J 1 base short, with 14 bases between. CDR1 is SGHTA, CDR2 FQGNSA, per germline. This CDR3 comprises 16 residues. The CDR3 DNA follows: TGTGCCAGCAGCTTACTCGGGCCAGGGGCGAACACTGAAGCTTTCTTT. This sequence encodes CASSLLGPGANTEAFF.

The V gene is TRBV2, the J gene TRBJ1-4, with D tentatively TRBD1 (5 bases). This CDR3 has 16 amino acids. Trimming pared 8 bases from V and 3 bases from J, leaving 19 bases between. In germline, CDR1 is SNHLY, CDR2 FYNNEI. The CDR3 reads CASLTGPWGANEKLFF. CDR3 in DNA: TGTGCCAGCTTGACCGGGCCTTGGGGGGCTAATGAAAAACTGTTTTTT.

The chain links TRBV18 to TRBJ2-1; the D is unclear. The ends were cut back, 2 bases at V and 5 bases at J, with 7 bases in the middle. The CDR3 sequence is 13 residues long. The germline gives CDR1 KGHSH, CDR2 LQKENI. The CDR3 here is CASSPGPNNEQFF. CDR3 bases: TGTGCCAGCTCACCAGGGCCGAACAATGAGCAGTTCTTC. The entire variable domain, with the rest obtained from reference TRBV18 and TRBJ2-1, is as follows: NAGVMQNPRHLVRRRGQEARLRCSPMKGHSHVYWYRQLPEEGLKFMVYLQKENIIDESGMPKERFSAEFPKEGPSILRIQQVVRGDSAAYFCASSPGPNNEQFFGPGTRLTVL.

The genes are TRBV9 and TRBJ2-5, with a tentative D call TRBD2 (5 bases). Looked up from germline, CDR1 is SGDLS and CDR2 is YYNGEE. There are 15 residues in the CDR3. V lost 0 bases, J lost 7 bases, and 16 bases lay in between. The CDR3 spells CASSVGSSLGTTQYF. In DNA form, the CDR3 reads TGTGCCAGCAGCGTAGGGTCTAGCCTGGGCACGACCCAGTACTTC.

This clone appeared once. This chain joins TRBV18 and TRBJ2-3; TRBD2 aligns across 10 bases. V lost 3 bases, J lost 4 bases, and 4 bases stayed unmatched. CDR1 is KGHSH, CDR2 LQKENI, per germline. This CDR3 spans 15 amino acids. In nucleotides, the CDR3 is TGTGCCAGCTCACCCCAGCGGGGGGGACCAGATACGCAGTATTTT. This sequence encodes CASSPQRGGPDTQYF. The full variable domain, completed using reference TRBV18 and TRBJ2-3, is NAGVMQNPRHLVRRRGQEARLRCSPMKGHSHVYWYRQLPEEGLKFMVYLQKENIIDESGMPKERFSAEFPKEGPSILRIQQVVRGDSAAYFCASSPQRGGPDTQYFGPGTRLTVL.

The chain recombines TRBV24-1 with TRBJ1-5; possible D gene TRBD1, 5 bases. This CDR3 has 17 amino acids. The ends were cut back, 9 bases at V and 0 bases at J, with 20 bases in the middle. CDR1 KGHDR and CDR2 SFDVKD come from the germline V gene. CDR3 coding DNA: TGTGCCACCCGGGCAAAAGCGGGGCGGGATAGCAATCAGCCCCAGCATTTT. As protein: CATRAKAGRDSNQPQHF.

The genes are TRBV7-3 and TRBJ2-1, with 8 bases that match TRBD1. Germline-derived CDR1 and CDR2 are SGHTA and FQGTGA. J lost 6 bases, V lost 5 bases, and 6 bases had no gene match. The CDR3 spans 14 residues. The CDR3 sequence is CASSPWTGINEQFF. As DNA, the CDR3 is TGTGCCAGCAGCCCCTGGACAGGGATCAATGAGCAGTTCTTC.

CDR3 residues: CASSSRDRVSYEQYF. For the CDR3, the DNA is TGTGCCAGCAGCTCCCGGGACAGGGTATCCTACGAGCAGTACTTC. The J gene is TRBJ2-7, the V gene TRBV7-8, with 9 nucleotides matching TRBD1. Trimming took 4 bases from V and 1 from J; bases not matched to a gene: 5. The CDR3 is 15 amino acids. Germline lookup yields CDR1 SGHVS and CDR2 FQNEAQ.

J is TRBJ2-1 and V is TRBV10-1; 11 nucleotides agree with TRBD2. The CDR3 spans 16 residues. Germline lookup yields CDR1 WNHNN and CDR2 SYGVQD (reference sequence). J gave up 3 bases and V 6 bases, and 7 bases lay outside the gene matches. The CDR3 loop reads CASSHSLAGDYNEQFF. For the CDR3, the DNA is TGCGCCAGCAGCCATTCACTAGCGGGGGACTACAATGAGCAGTTCTTC.

The chain joins TRBV19 to TRBJ1-2; a possible D gene is TRBD1 (5 bases). The V end was cut by 4 bases, the J end by 5 bases, with 14 bases between. Germline-derived CDR1 and CDR2 are LNHDA and SQIVND (reference sequence). The CDR3 has 14 amino acids. The CDR3 bases are TGTGCCAGTAGTAGATGGGGGGGAAGATATGGCTACACCTTC. Amino acids: CASSRWGGRYGYTF.

About this clone: Other DNA sequences in this specimen translate into the identical CDR3. The chain recombines TRBV18 with TRBJ1-1; the D is unclear. CDR3 size: 13 residues. Looked up from germline, CDR1 is KGHSH and CDR2 is LQKENI. Trimming took 2 bases from V and 0 from J, leaving 4 bases between them. In nucleotides, the CDR3 is TGTGCCAGCTCACCATCCATGAACACTGAAGCTTTCTTT. This sequence encodes CASSPSMNTEAFF.

V and J are TRBV25-1 and TRBJ1-4; D is possibly TRBD1 (5 bases). Germline CDR1 MGHDK, CDR2 SYGVNS. V dropped 7 bases and J dropped 3 bases, with 18 bases sitting between them. This CDR3 has 16 amino acids. This CDR3 is CASIPGLPDSNEKLFF. The CDR3 DNA reads as TGTGCCAGCATCCCGGGACTCCCGGACTCTAATGAAAAACTGTTTTTT.

The CDR3, as DNA: TGCGCCAGCGCCGCCGGGACAGGAGGAAACACTGAAGCTTTCTTT. Translating it yields CASAAGTGGNTEAFF. The rearrangement joins TRBV4-3 to TRBJ1-1; 8 nucleotides line up with TRBD1. The germline CDR1 and CDR2 sequences are LGHNA and YSLEER. The V and J ends lost 8 bases and 2 bases, in that order; junction bases with no gene match: 10. The CDR3 loop spans 15 amino acids.

This chain joins TRBV11-2 and TRBJ1-2; TRBD1 aligns across 10 bases. The trim removed 3 bases at V and 2 bases at J, leaving 0 bases unmatched. The CDR3 length is 14 residues. The V gene's germline CDR1 is SGHAT and CDR2 FQNNGV. The DNA of the CDR3 is TGTGCCAGCAGCTTGGACAGGGGGAACTATGGCTACACCTTC. Its protein is CASSLDRGNYGYTF.

The genes are TRBV9 and TRBJ1-2; TRBD1 agrees at 9 bases. This CDR3 has 15 amino acids. The germline V gene encodes CDR1 SGDLS and CDR2 YYNGEE. The V and J ends lost 3 bases and 4 bases, in that order; junction bases with no gene match: 7. CDR3 sequence (DNA): TGTGCCAGCAGCGCACAGGGGGCGGCCGGCTATGGCTACACCTTC. This codes for CASSAQGAAGYGYTF.

The CDR3 protein is CASSYGQEETQYF. The CDR3, as DNA: TGCGCCAGCAGTTACGGACAAGAAGAGACCCAGTACTTC. The chain uses TRBV5-1 and TRBJ2-5; D might be TRBD1 (5 bases). Trimming shortened V by 5 bases and J by 3 bases, and 11 bases separated the two germline ends. Germline V CDR1 and CDR2: SGHRS, YFSETQ. The CDR3 totals 13 residues.

The genes are TRBV19 and TRBJ1-1; 9 nucleotides line up with TRBD1. Germline loops: CDR1 LNHDA, CDR2 SQIVND (reference sequence). The CDR3 contains 15 residues. The ends lost 4 bases at V and 3 bases at J; junction bases unmatched: 6. The CDR3 here is CASSKIDRGDTEAFF. CDR3 DNA sequence: TGTGCCAGTAGTAAGATCGACAGGGGGGACACTGAAGCTTTCTTT.

J is TRBJ1-2 and V is TRBV3-1 (or the pseudogene TRBV3-2); no reliable D call. V was cut by 6 bases and J by 5 bases, with 13 bases left in between. The CDR3 length is 13 residues. Per the germline V gene, CDR1 is LGHDT and CDR2 is YNNKEL (reference sequence). The chain's CDR3 is CASRLKSWYGYTF. The CDR3 DNA sequence: TGTGCCAGCAGATTAAAGAGTTGGTATGGCTACACCTTC.

The chain links TRBV14 to TRBJ1-1, with unresolved D. Germline values: CDR1 SGHDN, CDR2 FVKESK. The CDR3 sequence is 12 residues long. V was pared by 3 bases and J by 5 bases, with 7 bases between. The CDR3 here is CASSHLGTEAFF. The CDR3 DNA reads TGTGCCAGCAGCCACCTCGGTACTGAAGCTTTCTTT.

J is TRBJ1-3 and V is TRBV10-3; D possibly corresponds to TRBD1 (6 bases). Trimming stripped 3 bases from V and 0 bases from J, with 9 bases between. The length of the CDR3 is 15 residues. CDR1 is ENHRY, CDR2 SYGVKD, per germline. This chain's CDR3 is CAISDRGGSGNTIYF. Written as DNA, the CDR3 is TGTGCCATCAGTGATAGAGGGGGCTCTGGAAACACCATATATTTT.

This chain joins TRBV5-8 and TRBJ2-1, with TRBD1 identical over 9 bases. The trim removed 4 bases at V and 8 bases at J, leaving 10 bases unmatched. This CDR3 is built from 15 residues. Germline V CDR1 and CDR2: SGHTS, YDEGEE. The DNA of the CDR3 is TGTGCCAGCAGCCGACACGGGACAGGGTTGTATGAGCAGTTCTTC. This encodes CASSRHGTGLYEQFF.

The chain has TRBV12-3 or TRBV12-4 and TRBJ1-5; D might be TRBD1 (6 bases). The CDR3 loop spans 13 amino acids. Trimming shortened V by 5 bases and J by 10 bases, and 15 bases separated the two germline ends. This chain's CDR3 is CASSQDSWQPQHF. The CDR3, as DNA: TGTGCCAGCAGTCAGGACAGTTGGCAACCCCAGCATTTT.

This sequence joins TRBV3-1 (or the pseudogene TRBV3-2) and TRBJ1-6, with a tentative D call TRBD1 (6 bases). Germline V gives CDR1 LGHDT, CDR2 YNNKEL (reference sequence). The V end lost 4 bases, the J end lost 2 bases, and 9 bases lay between the germline ends. This CDR3 comprises 15 residues. CDR3 DNA: TGTGCCAGCAGCCCCTGGACAGCCTATAATTCACCCCTCCACTTT. It specifies CASSPWTAYNSPLHF.

The V gene is TRBV9, the J gene TRBJ2-5; 10 bases align to TRBD2. The CDR3 consists of 20 residues. V lost 1 base and J lost 2; bases outside the gene matches: 17. Germline-derived CDR1 and CDR2 are SGDLS and YYNGEE. The CDR3 sequence is CASSVWVVGLAGETQETQYF. CDR3 DNA: TGTGCCAGCAGCGTATGGGTAGTAGGGCTAGCGGGGGAGACTCAAGAGACCCAGTACTTC. The whole variable domain, remainder taken from reference TRBV9 and TRBJ2-5, is DSGVTQTPKHLITATGQRVTLRCSPRSGDLSVYWYQQSLDQGLQFLIQYYNGEERAKGNILERFSAQQFPDLHSELNLSSLELGDSALYFCASSVWVVGLAGETQETQYFGPGTRLLVL.